Each of the 24 T cell receptor beta chains below was sequenced from the same sample in a study of OX40 agonist ivuxolimab in advanced cancers. Profiling relied on immunoSEQ multiplex PCR, and the TCRdb table lists in-frame clones only, not all of them. This table has tens of thousands of clones, roughly 90% appearing once. Sequenced material: CD4+ or CD8+ T cells sorted from blood, taken in a trial of the OX40 agonist ivuxolimab. Source of these receptors: an adult with an advanced solid tumor such as melanoma, head and neck, liver or kidney cancer.

CDR3 nucleotide sequence: TGTGCCACAGGGACAGAAAATCAGCCCCAGCATTTT. It is translated as CATGTENQPQHF. J is TRBJ1-5 and V is TRBV2, with 7 bases identical to TRBD1. Trimming took 10 bases from V and 4 from J; bases not matched to a gene: 4. This CDR3 has 12 residues. The germline gives CDR1 SNHLY, CDR2 FYNNEI.

The V gene is TRBV6-1, the J gene TRBJ1-5, with 8 positions matching TRBD1. After removal of 3 bases from V and 5 bases from J, the junction contained 3 bases not matched to a gene. The CDR3 runs to 14 residues. CDR1 and CDR2 (germline): MNHNS, SASEGT. CDR3 protein: CASSDTGGDQPQHF. CDR3 DNA: TGTGCCAGCAGTGACACAGGGGGAGATCAGCCCCAGCATTTT.

There are a few counts of this clone. The chain is built from TRBV30 and TRBJ1-1, with TRBD1 matching over 8 bases. V lost 4 bases to trimming and J lost 5 bases; unmatched junction nucleotides: 6. The CDR3 totals 13 residues. Germline V gene data show CDR1 as GTSNPN and CDR2 as SVGIG (reference sequence). CDR3 sequence (DNA): TGTGCCTGGAACAAACAGGGGGGGACTGAAGCTTTCTTT. This codes for CAWNKQGGTEAFF.

This clone was picked up one time. The chain is built from TRBV11-2 and TRBJ2-5; tentatively, D is TRBD2 (6 bases). The CDR3 length is 13 residues. Trimming cost V 4 bases and J 1 base, with 7 bases left between them. Germline loops: CDR1 SGHAT, CDR2 FQNNGV. CDR3 sequence reads: CASSSGSQETQYF. In nucleotides, the CDR3 is TGTGCCAGCAGCTCCGGGAGCCAAGAGACCCAGTACTTC.

The V gene is TRBV6-5, the J gene TRBJ2-5; perhaps TRBD2 as D (5 bases). Per germline, CDR1 MNHEY and CDR2 SVGAGI. V dropped 5 bases and J dropped 4 bases, with 11 bases sitting between them. This CDR3 has 13 amino acids. The CDR3 protein is CASSNPGLETQYF. The CDR3 region has the DNA TGTGCCAGCAGTAACCCGGGGTTAGAGACCCAGTACTTC.

CDR3 nucleotides: TGTGCCAGCAGCTTAGCGGGACGATCTAATGAAAAACTGTTTTTT. This gives the protein CASSLAGRSNEKLFF. V is TRBV11-1 and J is TRBJ1-4; possible D gene TRBD1, 5 bases. Trimming cost V 0 bases and J 3 bases, with 8 bases left between them. The CDR3 covers 15 residues. The germline CDR1 and CDR2 sequences are SGHAT and FQDESV (reference sequence).

The chain recombines TRBV14 with TRBJ2-1; no clear D. The CDR3 loop spans 13 amino acids. Between the trimmed V and J ends, which lost 0 bases and 5 bases, there was a span of 5 bases. Germline CDR1 reads SGHDN; CDR2 reads FVKESK. The chain's CDR3 is CASSQEANNEQFF. The CDR3 DNA is TGTGCCAGCAGCCAAGAGGCCAACAATGAGCAGTTCTTC.

The rearrangement uses TRBV10-1 and TRBJ2-2, with D unclear. Per germline, CDR1 WNHNN and CDR2 SYGVQD (reference sequence). V lost 2 bases and J 2 bases, leaving 0 bases between the germline ends. The CDR3 is 12 residues long. CDR3 DNA sequence: TGCGCCAGCAGTGAGAACACCGGGGAGCTGTTTTTT. Encoded protein: CASSENTGELFF.

This chain links TRBV11-3 with TRBJ2-3; possibly TRBD1 for D (6 bases). From germline, CDR1 is SGHNT and CDR2 YENEEA. CDR3 size: 13 residues. V lost 6 bases and J 4 bases, leaving 11 bases between the germline ends. This CDR3 reads CASRWAGADTQYF. Here the CDR3 DNA reads TGTGCCAGCAGATGGGCAGGGGCAGATACGCAGTATTTT.

This clone was seen just once. Other DNA sequences in this specimen translate into the identical CDR3. The chain carries TRBV6-4 and TRBJ2-7, with D tentatively TRBD2 (5 bases). This CDR3 has 16 amino acids. Germline loops: CDR1 MRHNA, CDR2 SNTAGT. The ends were cut back, 3 bases at V and 7 bases at J, with 22 bases in the middle. The CDR3 loop is CASSESERPSWYEQYF. CDR3 nucleotides: TGTGCCAGCAGTGAATCGGAGCGGCCGTCTTGGTATGAGCAGTACTTC.

The gene calls are TRBV5-4 and TRBJ2-7; D is unresolved. The CDR3 spans 13 residues. Per germline, CDR1 SGHNT and CDR2 YYREEE (reference sequence). V was trimmed by 2 bases and J by 2 bases, leaving 8 bases between them. CDR3 protein: CASSFGVTYEQYF. In DNA, the CDR3 is TGTGCCAGCAGCTTCGGTGTAACCTACGAGCAGTACTTC.

The rearrangement joins TRBV5-1 to TRBJ1-2, with D unclear. This CDR3 spans 15 amino acids. V lost 3 bases, J lost 8 bases, and 20 bases lay in between. CDR1 is SGHRS, CDR2 YFSETQ, per germline. CDR3 sequence: CASSSKTGEGRGYTF. Written as DNA, the CDR3 is TGCGCCAGCAGCTCGAAGACGGGAGAAGGCCGGGGCTACACCTTC. Variable domain in full (rest from reference TRBV5-1 and TRBJ1-2): KAGVTQTPRYLIKTRGQQVTLSCSPISGHRSVSWYQQTPGQGLQFLFEYFSETQRNKGNFPGRFSGRQFSNSRSEMNVSTLELGDSALYLCASSSKTGEGRGYTFGSGTRLTVV.

As to this clone: An end of the junction differs from the germline gene, which may be a read error. The rearrangement joins TRBV14 to TRBJ2-3; D might be TRBD2 (5 bases). The CDR3 loop spans 12 amino acids. Germline V gene lookup returns CDR1 SGHDN and CDR2 FVKESK. The CDR3 loop reads CAGSPPGDTQYF. The CDR3 DNA reads as TGTGCCGGCAGCCCCCCGGGGGATACGCAGTATTTT.

V and J are TRBV19 and TRBJ1-1; D gene ambiguous. The CDR3 sequence is 12 residues long. CDR1 is LNHDA and CDR2 is SQIVND in the germline V gene (reference sequence). The germline V and J ends were trimmed by 5 bases and 2 bases, with 6 bases remaining between them. The DNA for the CDR3 is TGTGCCAGTAGTCGCCCAAACACTGAAGCTTTCTTT. Amino acid sequence: CASSRPNTEAFF.

The V gene is TRBV5-1, the J gene TRBJ2-3, with D tentatively TRBD2 (5 bases). V lost 0 bases and J lost 3, with 11 bases in between. The CDR3 has 15 amino acids. Germline CDR1 is SGHRS and CDR2 is YFSETQ. The DNA of the CDR3 is TGCGCCAGCAGCTTGGTTGGAGGTTTTACAGATACGCAGTATTTT. Amino acid sequence: CASSLVGGFTDTQYF.

This clone was seen a few times. This rearrangement joins TRBV18 to TRBJ1-1, with D possibly being TRBD1 (5 bases). Trimming removed 6 bases from V and 6 bases from J, with 17 bases in between. This CDR3 is built from 14 residues. Germline values: CDR1 KGHSH, CDR2 LQKENI. The CDR3 loop is CASSLDTTASEAFF. Here the CDR3 DNA reads TGTGCCAGCTCGCTGGACACAACGGCGTCTGAAGCTTTCTTT.

CDR3: CASSLLGGSRSNYGYTF. As DNA, the CDR3 is TGTGCCAGCAGCTTATTGGGGGGATCCAGATCTAACTATGGCTACACCTTC. The V call is TRBV7-2, the J call TRBJ1-2; perhaps TRBD1 as D (5 bases). V gave up 2 bases and J gave up 0 bases, with 16 bases separating them. Germline V lookup: CDR1 SGHTA, CDR2 FQGNSA. The CDR3 loop spans 17 amino acids.

J is TRBJ1-2 and V is TRBV27; D not resolved. This CDR3 has 15 residues. Deletions cut 5 bases from V and 4 bases from J, with 17 bases between. Germline-derived CDR1 and CDR2 are MNHEY and SMNVEV (reference sequence). The CDR3 protein is CASSTQEAGSYGYTF. The CDR3 DNA follows: TGTGCCAGCAGTACCCAAGAGGCGGGGAGCTATGGCTACACCTTC.

V usage is TRBV2 and J usage is TRBJ2-7; D is perhaps TRBD2 (6 bases). The germline V gene encodes CDR1 SNHLY and CDR2 FYNNEI. Deletions cut 7 bases from V and 3 bases from J, with 13 bases between. This CDR3 region has 13 residues. DNA for the CDR3: TGTGCCAGCAAGTGGGGAGCGGGCTACGAGCAGTACTTC. It specifies CASKWGAGYEQYF.

Here the CDR3 reads CASSEGLVGLNTEAFF. In DNA, the CDR3 is TGTGCCAGCAGTGAAGGGTTGGTCGGGTTGAACACTGAAGCTTTCTTT. This chain uses TRBV6-1 with TRBJ1-1; D not resolved. Germline CDR1 MNHNS, CDR2 SASEGT. CDR3 length equals 16 residues. The V gene lost 1 base and the J gene lost 0 bases, with 12 bases spanning the gap.

This clone was seen just once. CDR3 region: CASSVGQGITEAFF. The CDR3 region has the DNA TGTGCCAGCAGCGTGGGACAGGGGATCACTGAAGCTTTCTTT. This chain uses TRBV9 with TRBJ1-1; 10 bases map to TRBD1. The CDR3 is 14 amino acids. Germline CDR1 reads SGDLS; CDR2 reads YYNGEE. Trimming cost V 2 bases and J 4 bases; bases outside gene matches: 2.

CDR3 loop: CAISDGPDTQPQHF. The DNA of the CDR3 is TGTGCCATCAGTGATGGGCCAGATACTCAGCCCCAGCATTTT. V is TRBV10-3 and J is TRBJ1-5; D gene unclear. This CDR3 is 14 amino acids long. The germline CDR1 and CDR2 sequences are ENHRY and SYGVKD. V lost 3 bases to trimming and J lost 6 bases, with 12 bases between them.

V usage is TRBV6-5 and J usage is TRBJ2-1, with D possibly being TRBD1 or TRBD2 (5 bases each). V lost 2 bases and J 8 bases, leaving 13 bases between the germline ends. Germline V gene sequence: CDR1 MNHEY, CDR2 SVGAGI. The CDR3 has 14 residues. CDR3 sequence (DNA): TGTGCCAGCAGTTACCGTGGGGGATGGGATGAGCAGTTCTTC. Its translation is CASSYRGGWDEQFF.

The genes are TRBV7-2 and TRBJ2-3; no clear D gene. The CDR3 contains 14 residues. Trimming took 5 bases from V and 0 from J, leaving 9 bases between them. Looked up from germline, CDR1 is SGHTA and CDR2 is FQGNSA. CDR3 DNA sequence: TGTGCCAGCAGCCCAACGACTAGCACAGATACGCAGTATTTT. Amino acids: CASSPTTSTDTQYF.